Below, 21 T cell receptor beta chains from the same sample are listed, as sequenced in a study of technical replicates of blood from a few donors. Clones were read by immunoSEQ multiplex PCR, and TCRdb kept only the in-frame ones, dropping some. The table includes about 66,000 clones, 70% to 90% detected once. The sequencing sample was made of PBMCs. These receptors all stem from a human donor in good health. Some clones in this sample may be carry-over from other donors' samples.

The chain has TRBV9 and TRBJ1-2; 9 bases fit TRBD1. Germline CDR1 is SGDLS and CDR2 is YYNGEE. The junction had 10 bases not matched to a gene; V was cut back by 3 bases and J by 4 bases. The CDR3 runs 16 residues. Written as DNA, the CDR3 is TGTGCCAGCAGCGCTGGTCGGGACAGGGTAGCCTATGGCTACACCTTC. Amino acids: CASSAGRDRVAYGYTF.

The rearrangement links TRBV4-2 to TRBJ2-7; TRBD1 agrees at 9 bases. This CDR3 region has 16 residues. Germline assignment: CDR1 LGHNA and CDR2 YNFKEQ. With 4 bases clipped from V and 3 bases from J, the junction kept 10 bases outside the gene matches. The CDR3 nucleotides are TGTGCCAGCAGCCCGGGGACAGGGAATAGGGGCTACGAGCAGTACTTC. This translates into CASSPGTGNRGYEQYF.

This rearrangement joins TRBV4-3 to TRBJ1-3; D unclear. Germline V gives CDR1 LGHNA, CDR2 YSLEER. V lost 0 bases and J lost 9, with 18 bases in between. The CDR3 consists of 16 residues. CDR3 in amino acids: CASSQDQGLRSSTIYF. CDR3 bases: TGCGCCAGCAGCCAAGATCAAGGATTAAGGAGTAGCACCATATATTTT.

This clone was counted once. This specimen includes other DNA sequences encoding the same CDR3. The chain has TRBV4-1 and TRBJ2-7; 8 bases align to TRBD2. The germline V gene has CDR1 MGHRA and CDR2 YSYEKL. The J segment lost 3 bases and the V segment lost 0 bases, leaving 4 bases of the junction unmatched. This CDR3 spans 15 amino acids. DNA of the CDR3: TGCGCCAGCAGCCAAGATCCCAGCGGGGGCTACGAGCAGTACTTC. It is translated as CASSQDPSGGYEQYF.

This chain connects TRBV28 to TRBJ2-3, with D possibly TRBD2 on 6 matching bases. CDR1 is MDHEN, CDR2 SYDVKM, per germline. The CDR3 consists of 16 residues. Trimming left V 4 bases short and J 0 bases short, with 14 bases between. In nucleotides, the CDR3 is TGTGCCAGCAGTTACCAGCGGGCGGCTAGCACAGATACGCAGTATTTT. Protein: CASSYQRAASTDTQYF.

The chain couples TRBV30 to TRBJ2-1; 7 nucleotides align to TRBD2. The CDR3 is 14 residues long. The germline V gene encodes CDR1 GTSNPN and CDR2 SVGIG (reference sequence). V trimming: 4 bases; J trimming: 3 bases; junction bases outside the gene matches: 6. CDR3 residues: CAWNSGSFYNEQFF. CDR3 DNA sequence: TGTGCCTGGAATAGCGGGTCATTCTACAATGAGCAGTTCTTC.

The chain couples TRBV18 to TRBJ1-5; the D gene is possibly TRBD1 (5 bases). The germline V and J ends were trimmed by 0 bases and 7 bases, with 7 bases remaining between them. CDR1 is KGHSH, CDR2 LQKENI, per germline. The CDR3 length is 13 residues. CDR3 nucleotides: TGTGCCAGCTCACCACCATCAGGGCAGCCCCAGCATTTT. Translation: CASSPPSGQPQHF.

The rearrangement joins TRBV25-1 to TRBJ1-6; D call uncertain. The V gene lost 3 bases and the J gene lost 0 bases, with 6 bases spanning the gap. CDR1 and CDR2 from the germline V gene are MGHDK and SYGVNS. The CDR3 runs to 15 residues. CDR3 region: CASSDSGSYNSPLHF. CDR3 nucleotides: TGTGCCAGCAGTGATAGTGGCTCCTATAATTCACCCCTCCACTTT.

The chain has TRBV21-1 and TRBJ1-2; the tabulated D call, TRBD1, remains unverified against the DNA. TRBV21-1 is a listed pseudogene. The CDR3 is 17 amino acids. CDR3 sequence (DNA): TGTGCCAGCAGCAAGGGGCAGGGGGCAGAGAACCTCTATGGCTACACCTTC. Translated: CASSKGQGAENLYGYTF.

The chain couples TRBV5-6 to TRBJ2-3, with D possibly being TRBD1 (6 bases). The CDR3 has 16 residues. V was clipped by 1 base and J by 5 bases, with 17 bases between them. Germline V gene lookup returns CDR1 SGHDT and CDR2 YYEEEE. CDR3 loop: CASSLPGGGRGDTQYF. The CDR3 DNA sequence: TGTGCCAGCAGCTTGCCCGGTGGGGGCCGGGGAGATACGCAGTATTTT. Combining the CDR3 with reference TRBV5-6 and TRBJ2-3 gives the whole variable domain DAGVTQSPTHLIKTRGQQVTLRCSPKSGHDTVSWYQQALGQGPQFIFQYYEEEERQRGNFPDRFSGHQFPNYSSELNVNALLLGDSALYLCASSLPGGGRGDTQYFGPGTRLTVL.

The chain recombines TRBV19 with TRBJ2-2; D is perhaps TRBD1 (6 bases). Germline V gives CDR1 LNHDA, CDR2 SQIVND (reference sequence). Trimming left V 2 bases short and J 11 bases short, with 21 bases between. This CDR3 is built from 16 residues. CDR3 bases: TGTGCCAGTAGTATATGGGGACACCACCGTTACCACGAGCTGTTTTTT. Residues: CASSIWGHHRYHELFF.

The chain employs TRBV13 and TRBJ2-2, with D unresolved. This CDR3 comprises 13 residues. The V and J ends lost 2 bases and 5 bases respectively, with 6 bases between them. Looked up from germline, CDR1 is PRHDT and CDR2 is FYEKMQ (reference sequence). The DNA of the CDR3 is TGTGCCAGCAGCTTATGGAGAACCGGGGAGCTGTTTTTT. Its translation is CASSLWRTGELFF.

V usage is TRBV4-3 and J usage is TRBJ2-1; maybe TRBD2 (5 bases). V lost 4 bases, J lost 3 bases, and 16 bases lay in between. Germline-derived CDR1 and CDR2 are LGHNA and YSLEER. The CDR3 has 16 amino acids. The CDR3 loop reads CASSPAVGGGYNEQFF. The CDR3 DNA follows: TGCGCCAGCAGCCCGGCCGTGGGCGGAGGCTACAATGAGCAGTTCTTC.

The CDR3 DNA follows: TGTGCCAGCAGCGCTGGGACTAGCGGGATTCAAGAGACCCAGTACTTC. Its protein product is CASSAGTSGIQETQYF. This rearrangement joins TRBV9 to TRBJ2-5; the match to TRBD2 covers 13 bases. The germline gives CDR1 SGDLS, CDR2 YYNGEE. V dropped 3 bases and J dropped 2; count of bases not matched to a gene: 4. The CDR3 extends over 16 amino acids.

The rearrangement links TRBV6-6 to TRBJ2-7; 8 bases match TRBD1. From germline, CDR1 is MNHNY and CDR2 SVGAGI (reference sequence). V lost 6 bases and J lost 5; bases outside the gene matches: 9. The CDR3 length is 14 residues. The CDR3 sequence is CASSTGQGGHEQYF. Here the CDR3 DNA reads TGTGCCAGCAGCACCGGACAGGGTGGGCACGAGCAGTACTTC.

The rearrangement links TRBV30 to TRBJ1-4; D might be TRBD1 (5 bases). Germline CDR1 is GTSNPN and CDR2 is SVGIG (reference sequence). V was trimmed by 8 bases and J by 6 bases, leaving 22 bases between them. The CDR3 runs 15 residues. CDR3 DNA sequence: TGTGCCGGGCAAGCCGGAAGGGGCTTATATGAAAAACTGTTTTTT. Protein: CAGQAGRGLYEKLFF.

The chain combines TRBV4-3 with TRBJ1-1; 10 nucleotides align to TRBD1. Germline trimming cut 0 bases from V and 11 bases from J; bases unmatched to any gene: 6. The V gene's germline CDR1 is LGHNA and CDR2 YSLEER. This CDR3 has 14 amino acids. The CDR3 DNA reads TGCGCCAGCAGCCAAGACCCGACAGGGGGCCTGGCTTTCTTT. This codes for CASSQDPTGGLAFF.

V and J are TRBV2 and TRBJ1-2, with TRBD1 as a possible D gene (6 bases). Germline V gene sequence: CDR1 SNHLY, CDR2 FYNNEI. The ends were cut back, 6 bases at V and 2 bases at J, with 16 bases in the middle. This CDR3 has 15 amino acids. The CDR3 sequence is CASRPGQNSNYGYTF. DNA for the CDR3: TGTGCCAGCAGGCCGGGACAAAACTCAAACTATGGCTACACCTTC.

This chain uses TRBV7-6 with TRBJ2-2; no definite D call. Trimming took 5 bases from V and 7 from J, leaving 17 bases between them. Germline CDR1 and CDR2: SGHVS and FNYEAQ. The CDR3 is 15 residues long. CDR3 sequence (DNA): TGTGCCAGCAGCCCCACGCCACCAGGCGTCGGGGAGCTGTTTTTT. Protein: CASSPTPPGVGELFF.

This sequence joins TRBV6-6 and TRBJ1-1; 7 positions agree with TRBD1. The germline V gene encodes CDR1 MNHNY and CDR2 SVGAGI (reference sequence). The CDR3 runs 14 residues. J lost 2 bases, V lost 8 bases, and 8 bases had no gene match. This CDR3 is CASGQGTANTEAFF. The CDR3 DNA follows: TGTGCCAGCGGACAAGGGACAGCCAACACTGAAGCTTTCTTT.

This clone appeared once. This chain joins TRBV19 and TRBJ2-2; 11 bases fit TRBD2. V lost 1 base to trimming and J lost 6 bases; unmatched junction nucleotides: 4. The CDR3 contains 16 residues. The germline CDR1 and CDR2 sequences are LNHDA and SQIVND (reference sequence). CDR3 nucleotide sequence: TGTGCCAGTAGTATAGTTAGCGGGAGGGCCCCCGGGGAGCTGTTTTTT. Its translation: CASSIVSGRAPGELFF.